Sequencing of this T cell receptor beta chain was carried out in a study of identical twins. MiXCR was run by TCRdb on the 5' RACE reads, yielding one entry per CDR3 protein. Among nearly 650,000 distinct CDR3 sequences listed, just over 7% were seen once. CDR3 length: 14 residues. Germline V gene data show CDR1 as SGHAT and CDR2 as FQNNGV. Trimming cost V 3 bases and J 14 bases, with 20 bases left between them. A few counts support this clonotype. The antigen remains unidentified. Whole-study results and caveats: Cord blood beta clonotypes present at high abundance carried fewer insertions; no such pattern appeared in memory repertoires.

In addition, the sample was reused for a study of yellow fever vaccine responses in identical twins.

This receptor was obtained from a woman aged 18-29 years in good health. The rearrangement links TRBV11-2 to TRBJ2-1; possible D gene TRBD1, 6 bases. Sequencing input: PBMCs. CDR3 region: CASSFSLQGEGEFF. As DNA, the CDR3 is TGTGCCAGCAGCTTTTCATTACAGGGTGAAGGGGAGTTCTTC.